This paragraph covers one T cell receptor (beta chain) sequence. The clone's antigen remains unknown. There are no base qualities to consult, and no much larger clone falls within one base. The study was a case-control design nested within a healthcare worker cohort in London, UK, with weekly nasopharyngeal swab PCR tests and blood sampling. Healthcare workers were enrolled in the week of the UK lockdown, from 23 to 31 March 2020, and were followed every week for up to about 15 weeks. The sample comes from a study of early T cells in non-severe SARS-CoV-2 infection (dated by TCRdb to 2020 to 2023). As for the study more broadly: Because TCR sequencing was done on bulk RNA from unsorted whole blood, the alpha and beta chains could not be paired. The full study reports these points: VDJdb matching was skewed toward anti-spike CD8 responses, so virus-specific expansions were likely underestimated and private and CD4 specificities were missed.

The CDR3 runs 14 amino acids, cysteine and phenylalanine included. The read is trimmed to its CDR3 DNA, 42 bases read in frame from base 1. CDR1 SGHAT and CDR2 FQNNGV were looked up in the germline V gene. V is shortened by 1 base, J by 7 bases, and the region joining them spans 13 bases. Libraries were constructed by 5' RACE. Sequencing was performed on a NextSeq 500. The TCR library protocol attached unique molecular identifiers to individual cDNA molecules to correct for sequencing error and PCR bias. Both TCR alpha and beta chains were sequenced, and tight co-correlation was observed between alpha and beta sequence abundances in each sample. The study's own analysis went as follows. Decombinator V4 was used to annotate TCR sequences for V gene, J gene and CDR3. Expanded TCRs were defined as changing significantly between any two time points under a Poisson model with p below 0.0001. Abundances of TCRs were expressed as counts per million after normalisation to the total number of TCRs sequenced in each sample. MAIT TCRs were defined by TRAV1-2 paired with TRAJ12, TRAJ20 or TRAJ33, and iNKT TCRs by TRAV10 paired with TRAJ18. VDJdb, accessed 1 November 2021, was searched for CMV, EBV and SARS-CoV-2 annotated TCRs, excluding TCRs annotated for multiple antigens. The public reads were run again by TCRdb, first through fastp at Q25 and then through MiXCR, and only productive beta chains were kept. One record per CDR3 amino acid sequence lists the most common genes and DNA. The V and J calls, along with clone size, are taken from TCRdb and not from the paper's own processing. For this sample the table gives 68,000 or so distinct CDR3 sequences, of which 9.5% to 15% were detected only once. The biggest ten clones account for about 1.7% of the sample.

The TCR comes from an adult who was a healthcare worker with PCR-confirmed SARS-CoV-2 infection or an uninfected control (not recorded which). The V and J genes are TRBV11-2 and TRBJ2-5, with a tentative D call of TRBD1 or TRBD2, each matching 5 bases. Source material: whole blood. The bases are TGTGCCAGCAGCTTAGGGGGCCTCCGGGGGACCCAGTACTTC. Its translation is CASSLGGLRGTQYF.